The 30 T cell receptor beta chains given below trace back to one sample, sequenced in a study of response to subunit inactivated influenza vaccine. From the RT-PCR reads, TCRdb called clonotypes with MiXCR, one entry per CDR3 protein. This sample has over 750,000 distinct CDR3 sequences, with less than 25% found just once. Sequencing was performed on PBMCs from blood, taken about 5 days after vaccination. Receptors originate from a man in his forties or fifties who received an inactivated influenza vaccine.

In its sample, this clonotype was seen many times. J is TRBJ1-1 and V is TRBV11-2; no definite D call. Germline CDR1 is SGHAT and CDR2 is FQNNGV. The V gene lost 5 bases and the J gene lost 0 bases, with 7 bases spanning the gap. The CDR3 runs to 13 residues. The CDR3 loop reads CASSRRVNTEAFF. CDR3 coding DNA: TGTGCCAGCAGCCGGAGGGTGAACACTGAAGCTTTCTTT.

In this sample, this clonotype turned up a few times. The V gene is TRBV20-1, the J gene TRBJ2-7; TRBD2 might be the D (5 bases). The CDR3 has 12 residues. Trimming took off 4 bases at V and 0 bases at J, with 7 bases between the two ends. Germline CDR1 reads DFQATT; CDR2 reads SNEGSKA (reference sequence). The CDR3 loop is CSAKGSSYEQYF. In DNA, the CDR3 is TGCAGTGCTAAAGGGAGCTCCTACGAGCAGTACTTC.

V is TRBV5-5 and J is TRBJ2-7; unclear D gene. The V end was cut by 0 bases, the J end by 9 bases, with 16 bases between. Per germline, CDR1 SGHKS and CDR2 YYEKEE (reference sequence). CDR3 length: 14 residues. CDR3 nucleotides: TGTGCCAGCAGCTTGGTGGCAGGAGATACCGGGCAGTACTTC. Translated: CASSLVAGDTGQYF.

In DNA form, the CDR3 reads TGTGCCAGCAGCGGAATGAGGGACATTCAGTACTTC. It specifies CASSGMRDIQYF. J is TRBJ2-4 and V is TRBV6-1; D may be TRBD2 (5 bases). Germline V gene sequence: CDR1 MNHNS, CDR2 SASEGT. The CDR3 is made up of 12 amino acids. Deletions cut 6 bases from V and 8 bases from J, with 11 bases between.

Of note for this clonotype: This clone may be a read error of a much larger clone one base away. The chain uses TRBV13 and TRBJ2-5; D unresolved. The CDR3 is 13 amino acids. Per germline, CDR1 PRHDT and CDR2 FYEKMQ (reference sequence). V was trimmed by 5 bases and J by 5 bases, leaving 12 bases between them. CDR3 DNA: TGTGCCAGCAGCCCTGCCGGGTTGGAGACCCAGTACTTC. This translates into CASSPAGLETQYF. Together with reference TRBV13 and TRBJ2-5, the CDR3 gives the full variable domain: AAGVIQSPRHLIKEKRETATLKCYPIPRHDTVYWYQQGPGQDPQFLISFYEKMQSDKGSIPDRFSAQQFSDYHSELNMSSLELGDSALYFCASSPAGLETQYFGPGTRLLVL.

This sequence joins TRBV12-3 or TRBV12-4 and TRBJ1-3; D call uncertain. This CDR3 comprises 12 residues. V was pared by 8 bases and J by 0 bases, with 5 bases between. CDR3 sequence: CASASSGNTIYF. The CDR3 nucleotides read TGTGCCAGCGCCAGCTCTGGAAACACCATATATTTT.

This clonotype was seen a handful of times. As DNA, the CDR3 is TGTGCCAGCAGTAGAGGACTAGTTGGGGTCACCGGGGAGCTGTTTTTT. Its protein product is CASSRGLVGVTGELFF. This chain links TRBV6-1 with TRBJ2-2; 7 bases align to TRBD2. V shed 5 bases and J 4 bases; nucleotides not matched to a gene: 10. The CDR3 length is 16 residues. Germline CDR1 reads MNHNS; CDR2 reads SASEGT.

This clonotype was detected only a few times. The J gene is TRBJ1-1, the V gene TRBV19, with D unclear. Germline V CDR1 and CDR2: LNHDA, SQIVND (reference sequence). The CDR3 extends over 12 amino acids. Trimming left V 3 bases short and J 3 bases short, with 5 bases between. The CDR3 region has the DNA TGTGCCAGTAGTATGTGGGACACTGAAGCTTTCTTT. It translates to CASSMWDTEAFF.

This chain connects TRBV7-9 to TRBJ2-1; TRBD2 agrees at 12 bases. CDR3 length: 16 amino acids. The germline V gene encodes CDR1 SEHNR and CDR2 FQNEAQ (reference sequence). J was trimmed by 6 bases and V by 7 bases; bases with no gene match: 10. The CDR3 DNA reads as TGTGCCAGCACGCCTAGCGGGGGGGCCAGCGGCAATGAGCAGTTCTTC. As protein: CASTPSGGASGNEQFF.

This chain joins TRBV18 and TRBJ2-7; 11 bases agree with TRBD2. After removal of 3 bases from V and 6 bases from J, the junction contained 1 base not matched to a gene. Looked up from germline, CDR1 is KGHSH and CDR2 is LQKENI. The CDR3 consists of 13 residues. The CDR3 sequence: CASSPLAGGEQYF. The DNA of the CDR3 is TGTGCCAGCTCACCCCTAGCGGGAGGCGAGCAGTACTTC.

The rearrangement uses TRBV7-2 and TRBJ2-7; possibly TRBD1 or TRBD2 for D (5 bases each). The CDR3 loop spans 15 amino acids. V gave up 5 bases and J gave up 4 bases, with 18 bases separating them. Germline loops: CDR1 SGHTA, CDR2 FQGNSA. The CDR3 reads CASSTRTGTDYEQYF. The CDR3 coding sequence is TGTGCCAGCAGCACCCGCACCGGGACGGATTACGAGCAGTACTTC. Using reference TRBV7-2 and TRBJ2-7 for the parts outside the CDR3, the full variable domain is GAGVSQSPSNKVTEKGKDVELRCDPISGHTALYWYRQSLGQGLEFLIYFQGNSAPDKSGLPSDRFSAERTGGSVSTLTIQRTQQEDSAVYLCASSTRTGTDYEQYFGPGTRLTVT.

The V gene is TRBV3-1, the J gene TRBJ1-5; 7 nucleotides line up with TRBD1. The CDR3 spans 16 residues. Trimming removed 0 bases from V and 5 bases from J; junction bases left unmatched: 7. Germline V gene sequence: CDR1 LGHDT, CDR2 YNNKEL (reference sequence). CDR3 in DNA: TGTGCCAGCAGCCAAGATCAGGGCAGGGGGGATCAGCCCCAGCATTTT. Translation gives CASSQDQGRGDQPQHF.

The chain employs TRBV20-1 and TRBJ2-7; D call uncertain. Germline CDR1 DFQATT, CDR2 SNEGSKA (reference sequence). V lost 3 bases, J lost 2 bases, and 20 bases lay in between. This CDR3 has 16 residues. CDR3 sequence reads: CSASRSFHALAYEQYF. Here the CDR3 DNA reads TGCAGTGCTAGTCGGTCATTCCATGCGTTAGCCTACGAGCAGTACTTC.

This clonotype occurred many times. In DNA form, the CDR3 reads TGCAGCGCCCGACTAGCGGGAGACAATGAGCAGTTCTTC. As protein: CSARLAGDNEQFF. This chain connects TRBV29-1 to TRBJ2-1, with 12 bases matching TRBD2. Looked up from germline, CDR1 is SQVTM and CDR2 is ANQGSEA. CDR3 size: 13 residues. V lost 7 bases and J lost 5; bases outside the gene matches: 3.

In this sample, this clonotype turned up many times. The chain has TRBV7-2 and TRBJ2-7; D is perhaps TRBD2 (6 bases). Looked up from germline, CDR1 is SGHTA and CDR2 is FQGNSA. The V end was cut by 5 bases, the J end by 0 bases, with 11 bases between. The CDR3 contains 14 residues. CDR3 in amino acids: CASSRRVSSYEQYF. CDR3 bases: TGTGCCAGCAGCCGGAGGGTGAGCTCCTACGAGCAGTACTTC.

The chain uses TRBV20-1 and TRBJ2-7; D gene uncertain. Trimming removed 3 bases at V and 0 bases at J, with 12 bases between. Germline CDR1 reads DFQATT; CDR2 reads SNEGSKA (reference sequence). The CDR3 spans 14 residues. In DNA, the CDR3 is TGCAGTGCTAGTCCCGTGAAGGGCTCCTACGAGCAGTACTTC. Translation: CSASPVKGSYEQYF.

V usage is TRBV18 and J usage is TRBJ1-1, with TRBD1 identical over 7 bases. The CDR3 runs 14 residues. CDR1 and CDR2 (germline): KGHSH, LQKENI. Trimming at V came to 3 bases and at J to 7 bases, leaving 8 bases not matched to a gene. The CDR3: CASSPGTALGEAFF. DNA of the CDR3: TGTGCCAGCTCACCGGGGACAGCCCTGGGTGAAGCTTTCTTT.

This chain links TRBV20-1 with TRBJ2-5; 8 bases map to TRBD1. Trimming took 2 bases from V and 5 from J; bases not matched to a gene: 10. In germline, CDR1 is DFQATT, CDR2 SNEGSKA (reference sequence). The CDR3 contains 15 residues. CDR3 amino acids: CSARPLDRAGETQYF. Here the CDR3 DNA reads TGCAGTGCTAGACCTCTGGACAGGGCTGGGGAGACCCAGTACTTC.

This clonotype has a handful of counts. V is TRBV28 and J is TRBJ1-5; D gene uncertain. The CDR3 totals 14 residues. Germline V CDR1 and CDR2: MDHEN, SYDVKM. V shed 8 bases and J shed 3 bases, with 14 bases lying between them. The CDR3 region has the DNA TGTGCCAGCGGCCTGGACGGGTACAATCAGCCCCAGCATTTT. Protein: CASGLDGYNQPQHF.

This chain uses TRBV20-1 with TRBJ2-7; TRBD1 matches at 7 bases. V lost 4 bases to trimming and J lost 6 bases; unmatched junction nucleotides: 12. The CDR3 is made up of 14 amino acids. The V gene's germline CDR1 is DFQATT and CDR2 SNEGSKA (reference sequence). The CDR3, as DNA: TGCAGTGCTACTCGAGACAGGGCCGGCGGCGAGCAGTACTTC. Protein: CSATRDRAGGEQYF.

The genes are TRBV7-9 and TRBJ1-4; TRBD1 aligns across 8 bases. Germline CDR1 SEHNR, CDR2 FQNEAQ (reference sequence). The CDR3 totals 15 residues. After removal of 1 base from V and 8 bases from J, the junction contained 6 bases not matched to a gene. In DNA, the CDR3 is TGTGCCAGCAGCTTAGTGCAGGGGGCTTGGGAAAAACTGTTTTTT. This encodes CASSLVQGAWEKLFF.

This rearrangement joins TRBV6-5 to TRBJ2-5, with D perhaps TRBD1 (6 bases). This CDR3 contains 14 residues. V lost 0 bases, J lost 3 bases, and 8 bases lay in between. Germline CDR1 MNHEY, CDR2 SVGAGI. CDR3 sequence (DNA): TGTGCCAGCAGTTACTCTGCAGGGGAAGAGACCCAGTACTTC. Its translation: CASSYSAGEETQYF.

This clonotype has only one observation. The rearrangement links TRBV12-3 or TRBV12-4 to TRBJ2-6; D unclear. This CDR3 comprises 15 residues. V shed 6 bases and J shed 4 bases, with 13 bases lying between them. The CDR3 coding sequence is TGTGCCAGCAGACCCGGCCATGCCGGGGCCAACGTCCTGACTTTC. Translating it yields CASRPGHAGANVLTF.

The table lists this clonotype with a few counts. The rearrangement uses TRBV6-4 and TRBJ1-1; the match to TRBD1 covers 8 bases. Germline CDR1 is MRHNA and CDR2 is SNTAGT. The CDR3 is made up of 15 amino acids. With 4 bases clipped from V and 4 bases from J, the junction kept 8 bases outside the gene matches. CDR3 in amino acids: CASSAEQGVGTEAFF. CDR3 nucleotide sequence: TGTGCCAGCAGTGCCGAACAGGGGGTGGGCACTGAAGCTTTCTTT.

V is TRBV6-1 and J is TRBJ2-2; 16 nucleotides align to TRBD2. The CDR3 covers 17 residues. Germline V lookup: CDR1 MNHNS, CDR2 SASEGT. V lost 8 bases to trimming and J lost 1 base; unmatched junction nucleotides: 4. In DNA, the CDR3 is TGTGCCAGCCAGGGACTAGCGGGGGGGCTGAACACCGGGGAGCTGTTTTTT. Protein product: CASQGLAGGLNTGELFF.

This chain connects TRBV12-3 or TRBV12-4 to TRBJ2-5; 12 nucleotides line up with TRBD2. There are 16 residues in the CDR3. With V trimmed by 6 bases and J by 3 bases, 8 bases remained unmatched. In DNA, the CDR3 is TGTGCCAGCAGCCTTGGGGGACTAGCGGGTGAAGAGACCCAGTACTTC. Its translation is CASSLGGLAGEETQYF.

In this sample, this clonotype turned up many times. The genes are TRBV20-1 and TRBJ2-7, with D maybe TRBD2 (6 bases). V dropped 7 bases and J dropped 6 bases, with 19 bases sitting between them. The CDR3 extends over 13 amino acids. CDR1 DFQATT and CDR2 SNEGSKA come from the germline V gene (reference sequence). The CDR3 coding sequence is TGCAGTGGACCTAGAGGGCTAGCGCTCGAGCAGTACTTC. Residues: CSGPRGLALEQYF.

The chain is built from TRBV11-2 and TRBJ2-3, with D tentatively TRBD2 (6 bases). Trimming cost V 5 bases and J 2 bases, with 17 bases left between them. In germline, CDR1 is SGHAT, CDR2 FQNNGV. This CDR3 contains 16 residues. The CDR3 region has the DNA TGTGCCAGCAGCCCAAACGGACTACGAAACACAGATACGCAGTATTTT. It specifies CASSPNGLRNTDTQYF.

The chain carries TRBV4-3 and TRBJ2-7; D could derive from TRBD1 or TRBD2 (5 bases each). The CDR3 covers 15 residues. V lost 0 bases and J lost 6, with 15 bases in between. Germline V gene sequence: CDR1 LGHNA, CDR2 YSLEER. In DNA, the CDR3 is TGCGCCAGCAGCCAAGATTTGGGATTGGGGGTCGAGCAGTACTTC. It specifies CASSQDLGLGVEQYF.

The chain joins TRBV25-1 to TRBJ2-7, with TRBD1 matching 9 bases. This CDR3 contains 14 residues. J lost 3 bases, V lost 6 bases, and 6 bases had no gene match. Germline CDR1 MGHDK, CDR2 SYGVNS. In DNA form, the CDR3 reads TGTGCCAGCAGAGAGGGGACAGGGCACTACGAGCAGTACTTC. Translating it yields CASREGTGHYEQYF.